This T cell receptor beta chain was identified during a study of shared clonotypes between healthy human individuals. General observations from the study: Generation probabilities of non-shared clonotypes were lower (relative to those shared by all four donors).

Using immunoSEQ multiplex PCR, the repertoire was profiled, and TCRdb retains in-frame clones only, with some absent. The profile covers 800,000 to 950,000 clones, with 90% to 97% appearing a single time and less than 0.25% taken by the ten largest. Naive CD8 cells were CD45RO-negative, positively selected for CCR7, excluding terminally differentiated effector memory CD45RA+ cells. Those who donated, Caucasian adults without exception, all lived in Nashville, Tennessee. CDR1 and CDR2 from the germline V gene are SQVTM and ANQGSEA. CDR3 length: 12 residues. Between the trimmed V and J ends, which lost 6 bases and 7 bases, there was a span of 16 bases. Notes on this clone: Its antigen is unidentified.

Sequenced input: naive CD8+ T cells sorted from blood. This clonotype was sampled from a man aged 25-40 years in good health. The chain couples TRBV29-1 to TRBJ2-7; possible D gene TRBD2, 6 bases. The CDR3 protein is CSVVPDGTEQYF. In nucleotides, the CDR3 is TGCAGCGTCGTCCCCGATGGGACTGAGCAGTACTTC.